These T cell receptor beta chains were read from a single sample in a study of shared clonotypes between healthy human individuals. Only in-frame clones appear in the TCRdb table, and some are missing; sequencing was by immunoSEQ multiplex PCR. The sample carries over a million clones, around 98.5% recorded once. The sample consisted of naive CD4+ T cells sorted from blood. These receptors were collected from a man aged 25 to 45 in good health. Both conserved end residues are part of each CDR3.

v_call: TRBV29-1
j_call: TRBJ2-5
cdr3_aa: CSVARVEEPQETQYF

v_call: TRBV27
j_call: TRBJ2-3
cdr3_aa: CASSLFITDTQYF

v_call: TRBV27
j_call: TRBJ2-3
cdr3_aa: CASSLEGAGGADTQYF

v_call: TRBV7-2
j_call: TRBJ1-1
cdr3_aa: CASSPPMNTEAFF

v_call: TRBV7-2
j_call: TRBJ1-3
cdr3_aa: CASSLEVGNGNTIYF

v_call: TRBV5-1
j_call: TRBJ2-7
cdr3_aa: CASSWGLADSHEQYF

v_call: TRBV18
j_call: TRBJ2-3
cdr3_aa: CASSIGQGTDTQYF

v_call: TRBV5-6
j_call: TRBJ1-1
cdr3_aa: CASSFGTGGSGTEAFF

v_call: TRBV9
j_call: TRBJ1-2
cdr3_aa: CASSFTGTNYGYTF

v_call: TRBV5-8
j_call: TRBJ1-1
cdr3_aa: CAGAGTTNTEAFF

v_call: TRBV28
j_call: TRBJ2-7
cdr3_aa: CASSSSGGGAPYEQYF

v_call: TRBV9
j_call: TRBJ2-7
cdr3_aa: CASSVGKGNYEQYF

v_call: TRBV5-8
j_call: TRBJ2-5
cdr3_aa: CASSPGARDQETQYF

v_call: TRBV6-5
j_call: TRBJ1-1
cdr3_aa: CASSPPRVMMFEAFF

v_call: TRBV20-1
j_call: TRBJ2-1
cdr3_aa: CSSMGNEQFF

v_call: TRBV6-1
j_call: TRBJ2-1
cdr3_aa: CASRIAPQIGEQFF

v_call: TRBV28
j_call: TRBJ1-5
cdr3_aa: CASSLGGSNQPQHF

v_call: TRBV4-1
j_call: TRBJ2-3
cdr3_aa: CASSQDDRSLMADTQYF

v_call: TRBV2
j_call: TRBJ2-3
cdr3_aa: CASSPSGTSTDTQYF

v_call: TRBV7-2
j_call: TRBJ2-5
cdr3_aa: CASSLGGMARGTQYF

v_call: TRBV7-2
j_call: TRBJ1-2
cdr3_aa: CASSSGQVANYGYTF

v_call: TRBV5-1
j_call: TRBJ2-5
cdr3_aa: CASSRWAAGEETQYF

v_call: TRBV6-5
j_call: TRBJ2-3
cdr3_aa: CASKRLAKDTQYF

v_call: TRBV2
j_call: TRBJ2-5
cdr3_aa: CASIEQPQETQYF

v_call: TRBV7-8
j_call: TRBJ2-7
cdr3_aa: CASSARGQGAVEQYF

v_call: TRBV5-1
j_call: TRBJ2-7
cdr3_aa: CASSFLVGDYEQYF

v_call: TRBV28
j_call: TRBJ1-4
cdr3_aa: CASSSLQSFQKLFF

v_call: TRBV4-1
j_call: TRBJ2-2
cdr3_aa: CASSQDLQAGELFF

v_call: TRBV29-1
j_call: TRBJ2-1
cdr3_aa: CSNAVGSYNEQFF

v_call: TRBV27
j_call: TRBJ2-7
cdr3_aa: CASSLYRLAGVTYEQYF

v_call: TRBV10-3
j_call: TRBJ1-3
cdr3_aa: CAISRTNTIYF

v_call: TRBV9
j_call: TRBJ2-3
cdr3_aa: CASSVGAPDTQYF

v_call: TRBV11-2
j_call: TRBJ2-7
cdr3_aa: CASSLGVWDEQYF

v_call: TRBV5-6
j_call: TRBJ1-3
cdr3_aa: CASSFGGHFHF

v_call: TRBV19
j_call: TRBJ2-7
cdr3_aa: CASSDRDEQYF

v_call: TRBV7-2
j_call: TRBJ2-3
cdr3_aa: CASSLLGLDTQYF

v_call: TRBV29-1
j_call: TRBJ2-2
cdr3_aa: CSASINIWTGELFF

v_call: TRBV11-1
j_call: TRBJ2-7
cdr3_aa: CASSVERDREYF

v_call: TRBV7-3
j_call: TRBJ2-3
cdr3_aa: CASSSTLTSGSTDTQYF

v_call: TRBV19
j_call: TRBJ2-1
cdr3_aa: CASSATSGISNEQFF

v_call: TRBV7-8
j_call: TRBJ1-1
cdr3_aa: CASSLGRGNTEAFF

v_call: TRBV7-9
j_call: TRBJ1-1
cdr3_aa: CASSPRMNTEAFF